This is a list of T cell receptor beta chains from one sample in a study of T cells after yellow fever vaccination. TCRdb used MiXCR to reprocess the 5' RACE reads, holding one entry per CDR3 protein. The data hold more than 350,000 distinct CDR3 sequences, with 11% observed a single time. The material was PBMCs, obtained on the day of the first yellow fever vaccination. The source of these receptors is a man between 18 and 29 years old who received the YFV17D yellow fever vaccine. Each CDR3 is given with its conserved first and last residue. Only part of the rows carry a size: once, few, many, or a class if the clone is expanded.

v_call,clone_size,j_call,cdr3_aa
TRBV20-1,-,TRBJ2-1,CSASDPGLAGVFEQFF
TRBV5-1,-,TRBJ2-3,CASGSTGPTTDTQYF
TRBV29-1,few,TRBJ1-2,CSVEDRVPYGYTF
TRBV4-1,-,TRBJ1-1,CASSPSAGGDTEAFF
TRBV7-3,-,TRBJ2-2,CASSPGAGGELFF
TRBV4-3,once,TRBJ1-4,CASSQDWGQYAEKLFF
TRBV24-1,few,TRBJ2-3,CATSDFGSTQYF
TRBV29-1,few,TRBJ2-3,CSVQRTGGPDTQYF
TRBV9,many,TRBJ2-2,CASSGPGELFF
TRBV7-9,once,TRBJ2-3,CASIPPRGAVTDTQYF
TRBV11-2,few,TRBJ1-1,CASSSKNTEAFF
TRBV6-1,once,TRBJ2-7,CASKGQGAGEQYF
TRBV7-7,few,TRBJ2-3,CASSLGYQPMDTQYF
TRBV7-9,-,TRBJ1-2,CASSPRQNGYTF
TRBV18,-,TRBJ2-3,CASSQSSPITDTQYF
TRBV4-1,-,TRBJ2-1,CASSHKTGGFGEQFF
TRBV4-2,-,TRBJ1-2,CAISPGLLWIGSNYGYTF
TRBV4-2,few,TRBJ2-1,CASSQVSGGNEQFF
TRBV20-1,-,TRBJ2-2,CSAREPNTGELFF
TRBV6-5,-,TRBJ1-3,CASSYSHRVSSGNTIYF
TRBV7-8,-,TRBJ1-5,CASSLGSRNQPQHF
TRBV4-2,-,TRBJ2-5,CASSQERVQETQYF
TRBV5-1,few,TRBJ2-5,CASSLEGRGHETQYF
TRBV5-6,-,TRBJ2-7,CASSYSGGPLYEQYF
TRBV7-8,few,TRBJ1-5,CASSLVGGGNRQLNQPQHF
TRBV29-1,few,TRBJ1-5,CSVGLGQGNQPQHF
TRBV5-1,-,TRBJ1-2,CASSLGGRGYTF
TRBV12-1,-,TRBJ1-2,CASSFGGIVGYTF
TRBV25-1,-,TRBJ2-5,CSSSEARTAGETQYF
TRBV15,many,TRBJ2-5,CATSRDQETQYF
TRBV20-1,few,TRBJ2-3,CSAPGLDTDTQYF
TRBV10-2,few,TRBJ2-3,CASIGRAYPDTQYF
TRBV7-2,-,TRBJ2-7,CASSRAISGVYEQYF
TRBV5-1,many,TRBJ1-2,CASSVTGNYGYTF
TRBV5-1,few,TRBJ2-6,CASSLNTFSGANVLTF
TRBV7-2,few,TRBJ2-7,CASRRVGQGVHEQYF
TRBV5-1,-,TRBJ2-4,CASSRGLGNIQYF
TRBV5-4,-,TRBJ2-7,CASSLEQRGEQYF
TRBV20-1,many,TRBJ1-2,CSARAGERPGYTF
TRBV6-5,-,TRBJ1-1,CASKETGGWAEAFF
TRBV4-3,-,TRBJ1-1,CASSQDRQGAMNTEAFF
TRBV4-1,-,TRBJ1-2,CASSQDGSGYYGYTF
TRBV12-3/TRBV12-4,-,TRBJ1-1,CASRTYRVETEAFF
TRBV5-8,-,TRBJ1-2,CASSLSVNYGYTF